This record concerns one T cell receptor beta chain sequence. Using immunoSEQ multiplex PCR, the repertoire was profiled, and TCRdb retains in-frame clones only, with some absent. The sample yields more than 200,000 clones, around 89% seen once. This entry belongs to a study of blood T cell repertoires in COVID-19. The length of the CDR3 is 14 residues. J was trimmed by 7 bases and V by 8 bases; bases with no gene match: 9. The germline gives CDR1 SNHLY, CDR2 FYNNEI. Sequencing used PBMCs or T cells enriched from blood (not recorded which). The clonotype originates from a woman aged 25 to 39 who had recovered from COVID-19. V is TRBV2 and J is TRBJ2-1; the match to TRBD2 covers 9 bases. The CDR3 is CASFPLAGQNEQFF. In DNA form, the CDR3 reads TGTGCCAGCTTCCCGCTAGCGGGACAAAATGAGCAGTTCTTC.